This T cell receptor (beta chain) was recovered during a study of control samples from healthy donors and cancer patients. Sequencing was performed with immunoSEQ multiplex PCR; in TCRdb, only in-frame clones are kept and a portion is missing. The table shows about 77,000 clones, with 92% occurring only once. This clone was detected only a few times. Sequencing was done on a sample of blood. This sequence originates from a woman aged 55-69 years in good health.

The CDR3 region is CASSENRVYEQYF. In DNA form, the CDR3 reads TGTGCCAGCAGCGAAAACAGGGTTTACGAGCAGTACTTC. This chain connects TRBV7-9 to TRBJ2-7; D possibly corresponds to TRBD1 (6 bases). Germline CDR1 reads SEHNR; CDR2 reads FQNEAQ (reference sequence). V was cut by 5 bases and J by 4 bases, with 12 bases left in between. There are 13 residues in the CDR3.